Reported below is one TCR beta chain. In the PCR, 60 Vbeta and 13 Jbeta primers were used. Measured with immunoSEQ multiplex PCR; TCRdb has only the in-frame clones, and not every one. The sample has 150,000 to 200,000 clones; roughly four fifths are singletons. The sample comes from a study of cytomegalovirus exposure and HLA in healthy donors. V shed 0 bases and J shed 0 bases, with 14 bases lying between them. The CDR3 covers 16 residues. CDR1 GTSNPN and CDR2 SVGIG come from the germline V gene (reference sequence). The sample consisted of PBMCs. The sequence came from a woman aged 30 to 39 in good health and CMV-seropositive. The chain recombines TRBV30 with TRBJ2-5; D gene unclear. For the CDR3, the DNA is TGTGCCTGGAGTGTTGGGCGCTTGAGATACCAAGAGACCCAGTACTTC. It codes for CAWSVGRLRYQETQYF. Full variable domain (remainder filled in from reference TRBV30 and TRBJ2-5): SQTIHQWPATLVQPVGSPLSLECTVEGTSNPNLYWYRQAAGRGLQLLFYSVGIGQISSEVPQNLSASRPQDRQFILSSKKLLLSDSGFYLCAWSVGRLRYQETQYFGPGTRLLVL.